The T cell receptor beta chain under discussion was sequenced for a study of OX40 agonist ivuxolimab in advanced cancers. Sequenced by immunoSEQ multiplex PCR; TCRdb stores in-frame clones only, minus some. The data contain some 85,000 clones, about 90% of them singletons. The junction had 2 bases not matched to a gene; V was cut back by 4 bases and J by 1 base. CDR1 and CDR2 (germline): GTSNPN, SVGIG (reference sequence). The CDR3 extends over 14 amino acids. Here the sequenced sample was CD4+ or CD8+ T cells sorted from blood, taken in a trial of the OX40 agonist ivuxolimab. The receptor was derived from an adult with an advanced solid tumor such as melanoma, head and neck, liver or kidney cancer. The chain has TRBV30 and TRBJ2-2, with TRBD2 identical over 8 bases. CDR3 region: CAWTSGGNTGELFF. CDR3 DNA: TGTGCCTGGACCAGCGGGGGGAACACCGGGGAGCTGTTTTTT.